This record covers a single TCR beta chain. Participants, about 18 to 90 years old, spanned fewer than 30 US areas. Donors in Cohort 3 counted as recovered after two negative PCRs, clearance, or symptom resolution. Authors' data handling: By means of reference gene primer amplification, nucleated cell counts were estimated. Assay used: immunoSEQ multiplex PCR; TCRdb lists only in-frame clones, some missing. The V and J calls and clone size are taken from that table; D and trimming were inferred from the DNA. The sample shows about 290,000 clones, 89% of them seen only once. Germline V gene lookup returns CDR1 SNHLY and CDR2 FYNNEI. V lost 7 bases and J lost 12, with 14 bases in between. The CDR3 consists of 11 residues. This record belongs to a study of blood T cell repertoires in COVID-19. About the study: PBMCs, B-cell-depleted T cells, or T cells provided the cDNA or gDNA that made up the material.

The chain employs TRBV2 and TRBJ2-3; D is undetermined. The sequenced sample consisted of PBMCs or T cells enriched from blood (not recorded which). This receptor was taken from a middle-aged woman who had recovered from COVID-19. The CDR3 nucleotides are TGTGCCAGCATGTTACAAGTCTCACAGTATTTT. Translated, it gives CASMLQVSQYF.